This T cell receptor beta chain is from a study of T cell responses to AZD1222 COVID-19 vaccine. CDR1 and CDR2 (germline): LNHNV, YYDKDF (reference sequence). The CDR3 contains 15 residues. V was cut by 0 bases and J by 0 bases, with 8 bases left in between. Study results and caveats: Reports indicate that nearly half of spike-specific TCRs are directed at unmutated variant regions.

A few counts support this clone. Antigen specificity is unknown. Here immunoSEQ multiplex PCR was the method, and the copy in TCRdb shows in-frame clones only, minus some. The table shows 95,000 to 150,000 clones, with about 93% occurring only once. The source material was peripheral blood, sampled 28 days after the second AZD1222 dose. The source is an adult who received the AZD1222 COVID-19 vaccine. The chain joins TRBV15 to TRBJ1-2, with D possibly TRBD1 on 6 matching bases. The CDR3 protein is CATSREGGTNYGYTF. DNA for the CDR3: TGTGCCACCAGCAGAGAGGGGGGCACTAACTATGGCTACACCTTC.